This TCR beta chain was retrieved from a study of T cell repertoires in cytomegalovirus infection. Across the study: Both recently identified HLA-C-restricted and well-studied HLA-B-restricted CMV epitopes were used in the study. It was the public TCR beta signatures that indicated both CMV infection and matching HLA type. The study, taken as a whole, reports: Accumulated public TCR beta family frequency recognized individuals carrying CMV together with the relevant HLA.

Via MiXCR, TCRdb re-called the reads, giving one row per CDR3 protein. The sample holds a few hundred thousand distinct CDR3 sequences, 20% to 25% seen once. The CDR3 length is 15 residues. Germline CDR1 SGHVS, CDR2 FNYEAQ. Deletions cut 5 bases from V and 6 bases from J, with 20 bases between. This clonotype came up a few times. Its antigen remains unknown. Source: cultured PBMCs, taken from culture after CMV antigen stimulation. The TCR originated in a human donor in good health (CMV status not recorded). Some clones in this sample may be carry-over from other donors' samples. The V call is TRBV7-6, the J call TRBJ2-7; possibly TRBD1 or TRBD2 for D (5 bases each). Written as DNA, the CDR3 is TGTGCCAGCAGCCGCCTCGGAGGCACTGGGGGCGAGCAGTACTTC. This codes for CASSRLGGTGGEQYF.